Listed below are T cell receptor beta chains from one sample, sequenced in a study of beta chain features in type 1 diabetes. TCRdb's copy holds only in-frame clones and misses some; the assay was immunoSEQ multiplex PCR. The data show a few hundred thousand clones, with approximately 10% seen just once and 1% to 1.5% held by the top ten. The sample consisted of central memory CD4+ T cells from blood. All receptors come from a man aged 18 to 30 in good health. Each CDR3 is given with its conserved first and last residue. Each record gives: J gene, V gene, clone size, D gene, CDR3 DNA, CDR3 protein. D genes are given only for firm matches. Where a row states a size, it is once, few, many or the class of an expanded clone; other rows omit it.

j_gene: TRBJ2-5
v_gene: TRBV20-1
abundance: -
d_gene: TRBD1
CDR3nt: TGCAGTGCTCACAGGGGAGAGACCCAGTACTTC
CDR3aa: CSAHRGETQYF

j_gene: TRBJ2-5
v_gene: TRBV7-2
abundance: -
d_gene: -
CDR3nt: TGTGCCAGCAGCCCCCGGGCGGGTCAAGAGACCCAGTACTTC
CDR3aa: CASSPRAGQETQYF

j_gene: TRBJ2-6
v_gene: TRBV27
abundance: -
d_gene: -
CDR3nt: TGTGCCAGCGGGTACGGGGCTGGGGCCAACGTCCTGACTTTC
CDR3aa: CASGYGAGANVLTF

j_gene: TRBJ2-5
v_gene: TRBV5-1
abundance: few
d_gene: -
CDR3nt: TGCGCCAGCAGTTCCCAAGGAGAGACCCAGTACTTC
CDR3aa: CASSSQGETQYF

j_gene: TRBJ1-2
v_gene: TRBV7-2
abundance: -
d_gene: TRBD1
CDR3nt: TGTGCCAGCAGCTATCGGACAGGGGTGGACTATGGCTACACCTTC
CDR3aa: CASSYRTGVDYGYTF

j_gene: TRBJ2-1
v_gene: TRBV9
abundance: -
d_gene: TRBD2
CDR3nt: TGTGCCAGCAGCTCGCGGACTAGCGGGACTCCTGAGCAGTTCTTC
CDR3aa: CASSSRTSGTPEQFF

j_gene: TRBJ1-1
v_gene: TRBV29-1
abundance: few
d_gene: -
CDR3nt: TGCAGCGTTGACTTGGTAAGCGGGACTGAAGCTTTCTTT
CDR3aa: CSVDLVSGTEAFF

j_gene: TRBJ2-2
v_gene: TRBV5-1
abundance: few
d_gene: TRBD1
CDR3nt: TGCGCCAGCACCCGGGACAGGGGCAACACCGGGGAGCTGTTTTTT
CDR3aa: CASTRDRGNTGELFF

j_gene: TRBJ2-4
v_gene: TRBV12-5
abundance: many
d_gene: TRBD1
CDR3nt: TGTGCTAGTGGTTCGACCACAGGGGGATACATTCAGTACTTC
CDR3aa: CASGSTTGGYIQYF

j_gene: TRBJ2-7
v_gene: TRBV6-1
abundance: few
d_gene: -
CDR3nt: TGTGCCAGTTTGGCGGGGGCAGCATACGAGCAGTACTTC
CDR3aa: CASLAGAAYEQYF

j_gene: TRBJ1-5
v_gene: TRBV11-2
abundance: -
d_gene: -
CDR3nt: TGTGCCAGCAGTTCTAATTCGGGGGATCAGCCCCAGCATTTT
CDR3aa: CASSSNSGDQPQHF

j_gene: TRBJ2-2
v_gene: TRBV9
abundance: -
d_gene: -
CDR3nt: TGTGCCAGCAGCGCCTCCATCACCGGGGAGCTGTTTTTT
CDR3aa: CASSASITGELFF

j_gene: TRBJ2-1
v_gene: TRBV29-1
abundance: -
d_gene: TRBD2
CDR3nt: TGCAGCGGGACTAGCGGGAATGGTGAGCAGTTCTTC
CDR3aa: CSGTSGNGEQFF

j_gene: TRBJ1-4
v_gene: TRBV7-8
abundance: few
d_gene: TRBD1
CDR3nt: TGTGCCACGGCCCCGAGAGAGACAGGGGGCATCCAAAAACTGTTTTTT
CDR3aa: CATAPRETGGIQKLFF

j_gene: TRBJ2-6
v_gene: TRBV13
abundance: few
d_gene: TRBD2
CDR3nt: TGTGCCAGCAGCGTGGGACTAGCGGGAGAACCTGGGGCCAACGTCCTGACTTTC
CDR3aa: CASSVGLAGEPGANVLTF

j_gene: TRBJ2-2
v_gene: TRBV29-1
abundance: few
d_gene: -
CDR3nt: TGCAGCGTTGAAGGGGCGCTGGGGGACACCGGGGAGCTGTTTTTT
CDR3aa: CSVEGALGDTGELFF

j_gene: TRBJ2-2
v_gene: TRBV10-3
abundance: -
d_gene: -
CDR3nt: TGTGCCATCAGAGAAGTCTCGAACACCGGGGAGCTGTTTTTT
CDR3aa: CAIREVSNTGELFF

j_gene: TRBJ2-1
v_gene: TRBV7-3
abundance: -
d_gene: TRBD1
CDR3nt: TGTGCCAGCAGCTTGGACAGGGGTTCCTACAATGAGCAGTTCTTC
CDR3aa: CASSLDRGSYNEQFF

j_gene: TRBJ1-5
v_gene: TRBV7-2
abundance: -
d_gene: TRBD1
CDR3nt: TGTGCCAGCAGCAGACAGGGGAGCAATCAGCCCCAGCATTTT
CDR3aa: CASSRQGSNQPQHF

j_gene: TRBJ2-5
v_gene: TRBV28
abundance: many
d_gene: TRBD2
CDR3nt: TGTGCCAGCAGTCCCCGTAAGGACTCTAGCGGGAAGGGAGAGACCCAGTACTTC
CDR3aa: CASSPRKDSSGKGETQYF

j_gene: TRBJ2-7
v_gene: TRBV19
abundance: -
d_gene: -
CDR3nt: TGTGCCAGTAGTATAGCCCGGGCCCAGGACGAGCAGTACTTC
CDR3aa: CASSIARAQDEQYF

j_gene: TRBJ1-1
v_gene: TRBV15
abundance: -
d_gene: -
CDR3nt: TGTGCCACCAGCAGAGATCCCGGGCCGGGCGGGCAGTACACTGAAGCTTTCTTT
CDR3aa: CATSRDPGPGGQYTEAFF

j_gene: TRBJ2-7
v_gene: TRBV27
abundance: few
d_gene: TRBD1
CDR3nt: TGTGCCAGCCGACCGAGGACAGGGGGGCACGAGCAGTACTTC
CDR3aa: CASRPRTGGHEQYF

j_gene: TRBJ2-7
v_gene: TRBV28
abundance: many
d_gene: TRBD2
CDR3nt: TGTGCCAGCAGCCGGGGACTAGCAGCAGCCGAGCAGTACTTC
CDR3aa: CASSRGLAAAEQYF

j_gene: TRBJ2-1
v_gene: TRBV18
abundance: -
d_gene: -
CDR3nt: TGTGCCAGCTCCCGTGGGACAGCGGGTCGCGGTGAGCAGTTCTTC
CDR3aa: CASSRGTAGRGEQFF

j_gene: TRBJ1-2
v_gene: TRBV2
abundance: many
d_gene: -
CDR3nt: TGTGCCGAAACAGGGCGGGGACGTGGCTACACCTTC
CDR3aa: CAETGRGRGYTF

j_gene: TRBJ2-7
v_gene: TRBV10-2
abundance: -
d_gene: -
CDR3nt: TGCGCCAGCGGCAACTACGAGCAGTACTTC
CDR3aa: CASGNYEQYF

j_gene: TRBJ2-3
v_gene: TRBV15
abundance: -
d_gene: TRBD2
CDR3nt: TGTGCCACCAGCGCGGGGCTAGCGGGAGAAGCAGATACGCAGTATTTT
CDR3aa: CATSAGLAGEADTQYF

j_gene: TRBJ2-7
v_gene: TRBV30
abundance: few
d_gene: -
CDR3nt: TGTGCCTGGAAGGCAGAATACGAGCAGTACTTC
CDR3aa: CAWKAEYEQYF

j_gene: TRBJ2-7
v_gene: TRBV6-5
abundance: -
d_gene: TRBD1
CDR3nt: TGTGCCAGCAGTCGGACAGGGGGCGCGGCCGAGCAGTACTTC
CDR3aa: CASSRTGGAAEQYF

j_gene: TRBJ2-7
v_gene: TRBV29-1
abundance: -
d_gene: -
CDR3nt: TGCAGCGTTGTGTCAGGGTTGGCCTACGAGCAGTACTTC
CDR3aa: CSVVSGLAYEQYF

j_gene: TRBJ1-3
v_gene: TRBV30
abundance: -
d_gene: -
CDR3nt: TGTGCCTGGAACCCTCTCTGGGGAACTGGAAACACCATATATTTT
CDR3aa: CAWNPLWGTGNTIYF

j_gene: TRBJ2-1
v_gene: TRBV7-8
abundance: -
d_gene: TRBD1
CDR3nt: TGTGCCAGCAGCCCGTGGACAGGGCTCAATGAGCAGTTCTTC
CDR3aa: CASSPWTGLNEQFF

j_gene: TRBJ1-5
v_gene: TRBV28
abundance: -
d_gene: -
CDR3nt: TGTGCCAGCAGAACAGTGTCCAATCAGCCCCAGCATTTT
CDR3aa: CASRTVSNQPQHF

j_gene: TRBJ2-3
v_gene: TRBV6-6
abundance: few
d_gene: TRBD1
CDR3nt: TGTGCCAGCAGCTGGACAGGGGGCCTAGATACGCAGTATTTT
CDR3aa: CASSWTGGLDTQYF